This T cell receptor beta chain comes out of a study of shared clonotypes between healthy human individuals. Sequenced by immunoSEQ multiplex PCR; TCRdb stores in-frame clones only, minus some. The sample yields over 2 million clones, about 95% seen once. V shed 6 bases and J shed 4 bases, with 21 bases lying between them. The CDR3 has 16 residues. From germline, CDR1 is MNHEY and CDR2 SMNVEV (reference sequence). Terminally differentiated effector memory CD45RA+ cells were excluded by CCR7 positive selection of CD45RO-negative cells. The sample consisted of naive CD8+ T cells sorted from blood. This TCR was recovered from a man between 18 and 35 years old in good health. The rearrangement uses TRBV27 and TRBJ1-1; weak D call: TRBD1 (5 bases). The CDR3 reads CASSPQGAEVGTEAFF. The CDR3 bases are TGTGCCAGCAGCCCCCAAGGGGCGGAGGTGGGCACTGAAGCTTTCTTT.